This T cell receptor beta chain was observed in a study of T cells in Graves' hyperthyroidism and ophthalmopathy. This clonotype was observed at least ten times. The antigen remains unidentified. Overall study findings and caveats: Stable hyperthyroidism was separated from ophthalmopathy by a model based on 13 V-J features. Also found in blood were most expanded thyroid clonotypes above 0.001.

PBMCs were collected from a 10 ml volume of fresh peripheral blood. J gave up 5 bases and V 0 bases, and 2 bases lay outside the gene matches. Germline loops: CDR1 DFQATT, CDR2 SNEGSKA (reference sequence). The CDR3 contains 15 residues. The TCR beta CDR3 regions underwent amplification using RNA transcripts as the source. Initially, a first-round RT-PCR of the TCR CDR3 employed the HTBI primer set. TCRdb re-analysed the multiplex PCR reads in MiXCR, keeping a single row per CDR3 protein. The sample consists of approximately 350,000 distinct CDR3 sequences, approximately 14% of them appearing once. The chain links TRBV20-1 to TRBJ2-1; 12 bases agree with TRBD2. This TCR was recovered from a woman between 55 and 75 years old with Graves' ophthalmopathy. The sequencing input was blood. The CDR3 reads CSARDGLAGNNEQFF. DNA of the CDR3: TGCAGTGCTAGAGACGGACTAGCGGGAAACAATGAGCAGTTCTTC.